These 7 T cell receptor beta chains share one sample of origin, sequenced in a study of T cells after yellow fever vaccination. TCRdb re-called the 5' RACE reads with MiXCR, one entry per CDR3 protein. The sample yields about 260,000 distinct CDR3 sequences, 5.2% seen once. This material consisted of CD4+ T cells sorted from PBMCs, taken on the day of the yellow fever booster vaccination. These receptors came from a young man who received the YFV17D yellow fever vaccine.

This clonotype was seen only a few times. The V call is TRBV27, the J call TRBJ2-3; possibly TRBD1 or TRBD2 for D (5 bases each). Germline V gives CDR1 MNHEY, CDR2 SMNVEV (reference sequence). The CDR3 has 15 residues. V was pared by 4 bases and J by 3 bases, with 14 bases between. This CDR3 reads CASSSWGKGTDTQYF. CDR3 nucleotide sequence: TGTGCCAGCAGTTCCTGGGGGAAGGGGACAGATACGCAGTATTTT.

This clonotype was seen more than once but under ten times. This chain joins TRBV4-1 and TRBJ1-2; maybe TRBD1 (6 bases). Per the germline V gene, CDR1 is MGHRA and CDR2 is YSYEKL. The CDR3 is 17 amino acids. The ends were cut back, 2 bases at V and 6 bases at J, with 22 bases in the middle. The CDR3 DNA follows: TGCGCCAGCAGCCAACCCGGCCGGGGCAGGGGCAGTGATGGCTACACCTTC. Its protein product is CASSQPGRGRGSDGYTF.

This clonotype was counted between two and nine times. This chain links TRBV4-2 with TRBJ2-3; D possibly corresponds to TRBD2 (6 bases). The CDR3 spans 14 residues. Between the trimmed V and J ends, which lost 0 bases and 4 bases, there was a span of 8 bases. Germline V gene sequence: CDR1 LGHNA, CDR2 YNFKEQ. In nucleotides, the CDR3 is TGTGCCAGCAGCCAAGATCCGGGAGCAGATACGCAGTATTTT. Translating gives CASSQDPGADTQYF.

The chain is built from TRBV5-4 and TRBJ2-1; D is ambiguous. Per the germline V gene, CDR1 is SGHNT and CDR2 is YYREEE (reference sequence). The CDR3 contains 12 residues. The ends were cut back, 2 bases at V and 9 bases at J, with 9 bases in the middle. The CDR3 DNA sequence: TGTGCCAGCAGCTTTCGATATGGTGAGCAGTTCTTC. As protein: CASSFRYGEQFF.

This clonotype was seen a single time. V and J are TRBV20-1 and TRBJ1-2; 9 positions match TRBD1. CDR1 and CDR2 (germline): DFQATT, SNEGSKA (reference sequence). With V trimmed by 2 bases and J by 4 bases, 14 bases remained unmatched. The CDR3 runs to 17 residues. CDR3 residues: CSARTPEQGAGIYGYTF. CDR3 nucleotides: TGCAGTGCTAGAACTCCAGAACAGGGGGCGGGTATCTATGGCTACACCTTC.

The table lists this clonotype with a few counts. The chain links TRBV12-3 or TRBV12-4 to TRBJ2-3, with TRBD2 matching over 9 bases. This CDR3 contains 15 residues. After removal of 6 bases from V and 0 bases from J, the junction contained 4 bases not matched to a gene. CDR3 amino acids: CASSRGGASTDTQYF. CDR3 nucleotide sequence: TGTGCCAGCAGCCGCGGGGGGGCCAGCACAGATACGCAGTATTTT.

V is TRBV6-5 and J is TRBJ1-2, with 7 bases identical to TRBD1. The CDR3 has 13 residues. Germline CDR1 and CDR2: MNHEY and SVGAGI. V was clipped by 1 base and J by 10 bases; unmatched bases: 6. CDR3 protein: CASSYYDRAFYTF. The DNA of the CDR3 is TGTGCCAGCAGTTACTACGACAGGGCATTCTACACCTTC.